This entry is about one T cell receptor beta chain. In the authors' methods: Amplified reference gene primers provided the basis for estimating nucleated cell counts. The assay was immunoSEQ multiplex PCR, and TCRdb's table has in-frame clones only and misses some. Clone size and the V and J calls come from that table; the DNA yielded D and trimming. The table records 150,000 or so clones, 75% to 95% of them present only once. This sample was included in a study of blood T cell repertoires in COVID-19. Study background: COVID-19 samples collected from the United States, Italy and Spain covered acute and convalescent phases.

V was clipped by 6 bases and J by 6 bases, with 8 bases between them. Germline CDR1 and CDR2: MNHNY and SVGAGI (reference sequence). The CDR3 totals 12 residues. This chain joins TRBV6-6 and TRBJ1-4; no clear D. The sequence was collected from a man in his forties or fifties with acute or convalescent COVID-19. The specimen was peripheral blood. CDR3 sequence: CASRGQDEKLFF. As DNA, the CDR3 is TGTGCCAGCAGGGGCCAGGATGAAAAACTGTTTTTT.